This T cell receptor beta chain was sequenced in a study of beta chain features in type 1 diabetes. Study-level points and caveats: TCRB CDR3s were moderately but significantly shorter in Type 1 diabetes patients in all four CD4+ subsets. Any HLA effect on TCRB rearrangement was left unresolved by small sub-analyses. Insertions were fewer and deletions more numerous at VDJ junctions in type 1 diabetes patients.

Since all of the isolated RNA was reverse transcribed, expressed TCRB transcripts were what got sequenced. Produced via immunoSEQ multiplex PCR; TCRdb's table is partial and in-frame only. The data contain about 340,000 clones, over 7% of them seen just once; the ten biggest clones take up 1%. Heparinised blood was drawn once per donor, averaging around 110 mL. The CDR3 has 15 amino acids. The trim removed 2 bases at V and 8 bases at J, leaving 6 bases unmatched. The V gene's germline CDR1 is SGHDT and CDR2 YYEEEE. Comments on this clone: What it binds is unknown.

J is TRBJ2-1 and V is TRBV5-6; TRBD1 matches at 11 bases. The TCR comes from a man aged 25 to 45 with type 1 diabetes. Sequenced material: central memory CD4+ T cells from blood. CDR3 loop: CASSLRTGGIDEQFF. Written as DNA, the CDR3 is TGTGCCAGCAGCTTACGGACAGGGGGCATCGATGAGCAGTTCTTC.